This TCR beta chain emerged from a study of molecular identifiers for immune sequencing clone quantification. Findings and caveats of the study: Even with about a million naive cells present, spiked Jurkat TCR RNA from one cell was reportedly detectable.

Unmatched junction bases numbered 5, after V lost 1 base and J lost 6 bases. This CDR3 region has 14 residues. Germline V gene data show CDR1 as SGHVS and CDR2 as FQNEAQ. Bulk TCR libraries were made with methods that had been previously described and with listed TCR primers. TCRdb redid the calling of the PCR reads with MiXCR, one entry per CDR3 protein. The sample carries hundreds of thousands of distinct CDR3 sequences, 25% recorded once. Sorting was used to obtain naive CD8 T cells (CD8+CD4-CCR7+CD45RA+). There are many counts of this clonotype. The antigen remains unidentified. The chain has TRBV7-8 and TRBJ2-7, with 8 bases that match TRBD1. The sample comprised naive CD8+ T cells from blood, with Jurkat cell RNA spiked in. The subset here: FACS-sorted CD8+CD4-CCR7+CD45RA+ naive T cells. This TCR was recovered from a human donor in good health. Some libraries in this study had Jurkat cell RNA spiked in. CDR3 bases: TGTGCCAGCAGCTTAGGGACAGGGTACCCCGAGCAGTACTTC. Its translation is CASSLGTGYPEQYF.